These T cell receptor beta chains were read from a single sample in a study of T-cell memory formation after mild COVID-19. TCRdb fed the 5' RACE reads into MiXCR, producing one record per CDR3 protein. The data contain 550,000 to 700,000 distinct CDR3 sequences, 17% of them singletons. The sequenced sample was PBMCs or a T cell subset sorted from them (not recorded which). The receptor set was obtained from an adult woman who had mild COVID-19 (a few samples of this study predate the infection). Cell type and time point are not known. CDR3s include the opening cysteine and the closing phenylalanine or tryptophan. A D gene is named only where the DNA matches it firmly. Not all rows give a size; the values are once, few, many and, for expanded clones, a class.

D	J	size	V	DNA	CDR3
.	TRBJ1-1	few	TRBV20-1	TGCAGTGCTAGACGCACAGGGATGAACACTGAAGCTTTCTTT	CSARRTGMNTEAFF
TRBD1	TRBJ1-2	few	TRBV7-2	TGTGCCAGCGGGGGGACAGGGATGTATGGCTACACCTTC	CASGGTGMYGYTF
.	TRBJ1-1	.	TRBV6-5	TGTGCCAGCAGCCCAACTATGCCAGGGTTGACTGAAGCTTTCTTT	CASSPTMPGLTEAFF
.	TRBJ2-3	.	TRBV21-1	TGTGCCAGCAGCAAAGCCGGGTCCACAGATACGCAGTATTTT	CASSKAGSTDTQYF
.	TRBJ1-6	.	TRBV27	TGTGCCAGCAGTTTAGAGACAGGAGGGAATTCACCCCTCCACTTT	CASSLETGGNSPLHF
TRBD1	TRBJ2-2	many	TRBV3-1	TGTGCCAGCAGCCTCCTCCCCGGGACAGGGGGCCGAACCGGGGAGCTGTTTTTT	CASSLLPGTGGRTGELFF
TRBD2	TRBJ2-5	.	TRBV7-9	TGTGCCAGCAGCTTAGCCAGCGGGACTAGCGGGACCTCCCAGTACTTC	CASSLASGTSGTSQYF
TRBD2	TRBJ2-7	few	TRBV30	TGTGCCTGGAGTGTAGGGAGTAGCGGGCCTACCTACGAGCAGTACTTC	CAWSVGSSGPTYEQYF
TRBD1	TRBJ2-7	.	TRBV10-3	TGTGCCATCAGGGGGACAGGGTCTCCCTACGAGCAGTACTTC	CAIRGTGSPYEQYF
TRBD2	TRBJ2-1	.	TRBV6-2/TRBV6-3	TGTGCCAGCAGTTACTCGGCTAGCGGGGCCTACAATGAGCAGTTCTTC	CASSYSASGAYNEQFF
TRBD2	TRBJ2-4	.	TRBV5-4	TGTGCCAGCAGCCCCCGCGGTAGCGGGGAAAACATTCAGTACTTC	CASSPRGSGENIQYF
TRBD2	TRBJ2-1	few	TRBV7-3	TGTGCCAGCAGCCCACACGGGACTAGCGGGGGCAATGAGCAGTTCTTC	CASSPHGTSGGNEQFF
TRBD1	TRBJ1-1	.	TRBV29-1	TGCAGCGTTGAAGGATCGCAGGGGGGAGAAGCTTTCTTT	CSVEGSQGGEAFF
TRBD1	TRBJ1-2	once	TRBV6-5	TGTGCCAGCAGTTACTCGATGGGAACAGGGGGCGATGGCTACACCTTC	CASSYSMGTGGDGYTF
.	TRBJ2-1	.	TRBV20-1	TGCAGTGCTAGAGTTCGAGGGGGGCCTTACAATGAGCAGTTCTTC	CSARVRGGPYNEQFF
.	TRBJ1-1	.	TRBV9	TGTGCCAGCAGCTTGGAAGGGGTGACTGAAGCTTTCTTT	CASSLEGVTEAFF
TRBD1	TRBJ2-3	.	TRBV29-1	TGCAGCGTTGTTACAGGGGGCACAGATACGCAGTATTTT	CSVVTGGTDTQYF
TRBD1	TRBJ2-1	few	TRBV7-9	TGTGCCAGCAGCTTAGCCGGACAGGGCCCTGACAATGAGCAGTTCTTC	CASSLAGQGPDNEQFF
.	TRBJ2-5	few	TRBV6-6	TGTGCCAGCACCGTTCGGCGGGGAGAGACCCAGTACTTC	CASTVRRGETQYF
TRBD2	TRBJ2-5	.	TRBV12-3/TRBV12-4	TGTGCCAGCACCCAGAGCGGGGGGGCAGACCAAGAGACCCAGTACTTC	CASTQSGGADQETQYF
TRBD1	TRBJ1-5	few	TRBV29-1	TGCAGCGTTGCCTGGGACAGCCATCAGCCCCAGCATTTT	CSVAWDSHQPQHF
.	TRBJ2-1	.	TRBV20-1	TGCAGTGCTAGGGCGATTAATGAGCAGTTCTTC	CSARAINEQFF
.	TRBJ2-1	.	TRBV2	TGTGCCAGCAGTGAATATCTAAATGAGCAGTTCTTC	CASSEYLNEQFF
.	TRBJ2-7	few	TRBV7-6	TGTGCCAGCAGCACCTCGGGAAACTACGAGCAGTACTTC	CASSTSGNYEQYF
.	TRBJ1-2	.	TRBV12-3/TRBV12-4	TGTGCCAGCAGCCAAGCAGGGGTTCGCTATGGCTACACCTTC	CASSQAGVRYGYTF
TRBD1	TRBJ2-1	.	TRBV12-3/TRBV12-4	TGTGCCAGCAGCAACGCCGGGACAGGATACAATGAGCAGTTCTTC	CASSNAGTGYNEQFF
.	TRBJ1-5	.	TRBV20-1	TGCAGTGCTAGCTTAAGGGGGAACTCTCAGCCCCAGCATTTT	CSASLRGNSQPQHF
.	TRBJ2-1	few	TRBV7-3	TGTGCCAGCAGCTTACTTCAGAGCTCCTACAATGAGCAGTTCTTC	CASSLLQSSYNEQFF
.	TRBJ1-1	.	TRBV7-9	TGTGCCAGCAGTCCGAGAGGGGGGCATGAGTCTGAAGCTTTCTTT	CASSPRGGHESEAFF
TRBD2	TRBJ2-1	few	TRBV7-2	TGTGCCAGCAGCTTACTGGGCGGGAGTACGGGTGAGCAGTTCTTC	CASSLLGGSTGEQFF
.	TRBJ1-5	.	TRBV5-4	TGTGCCAGCAGCTTGGCACCTGGCCCCAATCAGCCCCAGCATTTT	CASSLAPGPNQPQHF
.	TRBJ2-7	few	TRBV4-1	TGCGCCAGCAGCCAAGTGGCGGGGAAGGGCTCCTACGAGCAGTACTTC	CASSQVAGKGSYEQYF
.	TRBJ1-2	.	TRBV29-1	TGCAGCGCGGGGGCAGGAAACTATGGCTACACCTTC	CSAGAGNYGYTF